The 20 T cell receptor beta chains listed next were all sequenced from one sample in a study of healthy donors' naive CD4 and CD8 T cells. TCR libraries were built from about 500 ng of total RNA by linear amplification. TCRdb independently ran MiXCR on the reads; one entry per CDR3 protein. The repertoire has approximately 180,000 distinct CDR3 sequences, 65% to 80% of them found once; the top ten carry roughly 2.4%. Material for sequencing was naive CD4+ and CD8+ T cells sorted from blood, pooled from several donors. The receptors stem from a pool of human donors in good health; the sample pools cells from several healthy donors.

V gene TRBV29-1 combines with J gene TRBJ1-1, with a weak D call TRBD1 (5 bases). The CDR3 totals 14 residues. Germline CDR1 is SQVTM and CDR2 is ANQGSEA. The V end was cut by 3 bases, the J end by 2 bases, with 13 bases between. CDR3 in amino acids: CSVEVAGVNTEAFF. CDR3 DNA: TGCAGCGTTGAGGTGGCGGGGGTAAACACTGAAGCTTTCTTT.

The chain couples TRBV13 to TRBJ2-7; 8 bases agree with TRBD1. J lost 4 bases, V lost 5 bases, and 10 bases had no gene match. The germline V gene has CDR1 PRHDT and CDR2 FYEKMQ (reference sequence). The CDR3 is made up of 15 amino acids. CDR3 nucleotide sequence: TGTGCCAGCAGCGGAAGACAGGGGCTCTCGTACGAGCAGTACGTC. Protein: CASSGRQGLSYEQYV.

V is TRBV6-5 and J is TRBJ1-1; no reliable D call. The V end lost 10 bases, the J end lost 8 bases, and 23 bases lay between the germline ends. The CDR3 sequence is 14 residues long. From germline, CDR1 is MNHEY and CDR2 SVGAGI. The CDR3 loop is CAINVGLAVPEAFF. In DNA form, the CDR3 reads TGTGCCATCAATGTGGGCCTTGCCGTCCCCGAAGCTTTCTTT.

The chain recombines TRBV4-3 with TRBJ1-2, with a possible D match to TRBD1 (5 bases). Looked up from germline, CDR1 is LGHNA and CDR2 is YSLEER. The V end was cut by 3 bases, the J end by 3 bases, with 11 bases between. The CDR3 is 14 residues long. For the CDR3, the DNA is TGCGCCAGCAGCCAGGATCGAGGGGACTATGGCTACACCTTC. Translated: CASSQDRGDYGYTF.

V and J are TRBV4-1 and TRBJ2-7, with D maybe TRBD2 (5 bases). This CDR3 spans 18 amino acids. CDR1 and CDR2 (germline): MGHRA, YSYEKL. The V end lost 0 bases, the J end lost 1 base, and 19 bases lay between the germline ends. DNA for the CDR3: TGCGCCAGCAGCCAAGATCCAGGCAGGATAACGGGGTCCTACGAGCAGTACTTC. It codes for CASSQDPGRITGSYEQYF.

The chain couples TRBV5-1 to TRBJ1-2; D remains ambiguous. Germline V CDR1 and CDR2: SGHRS, YFSETQ. V lost 3 bases, J lost 8 bases, and 17 bases lay in between. The CDR3 has 14 amino acids. CDR3 in DNA: TGCGCCAGCAGCTCCGAAGGCCCGGGTGGGGGCTACACCTTC. Protein product: CASSSEGPGGGYTF.

The chain combines TRBV19 with TRBJ1-1; a weak D match, TRBD1 (5 bases). Deletions cut 2 bases from V and 1 base from J, with 8 bases between. Per the germline V gene, CDR1 is LNHDA and CDR2 is SQIVND (reference sequence). CDR3 length equals 14 residues. Written as DNA, the CDR3 is TGTGCCAGTAGTATACGGCAGGGGAACACTGAAGCTTTCTTT. Its protein is CASSIRQGNTEAFF.

This chain joins TRBV5-1 and TRBJ2-1; possibly TRBD2 for D (6 bases). The CDR3 is 15 residues long. V was cut by 1 base and J by 0 bases, with 8 bases left in between. Germline loops: CDR1 SGHRS, CDR2 YFSETQ. CDR3 in DNA: TGCGCCAGCAGCTTGAGCGGGCTCTCCTACAATGAGCAGTTCTTC. Its protein product is CASSLSGLSYNEQFF.

This sequence joins TRBV6-5 and TRBJ2-3, with D unclear. CDR1 and CDR2 (germline): MNHEY, SVGAGI. The CDR3 spans 15 residues. The V end was cut by 4 bases, the J end by 0 bases, with 11 bases between. The CDR3 sequence: CASSSQRPSTDTQYF. The CDR3, as DNA: TGTGCCAGCAGTTCGCAACGGCCTAGCACAGATACGCAGTATTTT.

The chain joins TRBV19 to TRBJ1-2; D unresolved. This CDR3 spans 13 amino acids. V was cut by 2 bases and J by 4 bases, with 8 bases left in between. Germline lookup yields CDR1 LNHDA and CDR2 SQIVND (reference sequence). The CDR3 here is CASSISRGYGYTF. The CDR3 bases are TGTGCCAGTAGTATATCGAGAGGCTATGGCTACACCTTC.

The V call is TRBV7-8, the J call TRBJ1-2, with 8 positions matching TRBD1. The junction had 6 bases not matched to a gene; V was cut back by 4 bases and J by 8 bases. CDR3 length: 13 residues. Germline lookup yields CDR1 SGHVS and CDR2 FQNEAQ. CDR3 coding DNA: TGTGCCAGCAGCTCCCGGACAGGGCGCGGCTACACCTTC. It codes for CASSSRTGRGYTF.

This chain links TRBV27 with TRBJ1-1; the D gene is possibly TRBD1 (6 bases). From germline, CDR1 is MNHEY and CDR2 SMNVEV (reference sequence). The CDR3 loop spans 14 amino acids. The V end was cut by 3 bases, the J end by 5 bases, with 13 bases between. The CDR3 bases are TGTGCCAGCAGTTTGGGGGGCGCGTGGACTGAAGCTTTCTTT. Its protein product is CASSLGGAWTEAFF.

The V and J genes are TRBV6-5 and TRBJ1-5; D is ambiguous. Germline values: CDR1 MNHEY, CDR2 SVGAGI. The length of the CDR3 is 13 residues. V shed 8 bases and J shed 7 bases, with 15 bases lying between them. CDR3 region: CASGRIAGQPQHF. CDR3 sequence (DNA): TGTGCCAGCGGCAGAATAGCGGGCCAGCCCCAGCATTTT.

This clonotype was detected only once. The chain couples TRBV30 to TRBJ2-1; D tentatively fits TRBD1 or TRBD2 (5 bases each). The V gene lost 2 bases and the J gene lost 3 bases, with 11 bases spanning the gap. The CDR3 runs 14 residues. The germline gives CDR1 GTSNPN, CDR2 SVGIG (reference sequence). CDR3 DNA sequence: TGTGCCTGGAGTTCCGGGACCAACTACAATGAGCAGTTCTTC. Its protein product is CAWSSGTNYNEQFF.

This chain uses TRBV5-6 with TRBJ2-5; 7 nucleotides align to TRBD1. The CDR3 covers 13 residues. The germline V gene encodes CDR1 SGHDT and CDR2 YYEEEE. The V segment lost 4 bases and the J segment 5 bases; nucleotides outside the gene matches: 5. The chain's CDR3 is CASSTGQQETQYF. CDR3 sequence (DNA): TGTGCCAGCAGCACGGGACAGCAGGAGACCCAGTACTTC.

This sequence joins TRBV10-3 and TRBJ2-5; possible D gene TRBD1, 5 bases. Germline lookup yields CDR1 ENHRY and CDR2 SYGVKD. V was pared by 0 bases and J by 0 bases, with 8 bases between. The CDR3 runs to 15 residues. The CDR3 region is CAISESPTDQETQYF. As DNA, the CDR3 is TGTGCCATCAGTGAGTCCCCGACAGACCAAGAGACCCAGTACTTC.

This rearrangement joins TRBV29-1 to TRBJ2-7; 11 nucleotides agree with TRBD2. The CDR3 loop spans 12 amino acids. The V gene's germline CDR1 is SQVTM and CDR2 ANQGSEA. After removal of 8 bases from V and 6 bases from J, the junction contained 6 bases not matched to a gene. The CDR3 is CSQTSGALEQYF. Written as DNA, the CDR3 is TGCAGCCAGACTAGCGGGGCCCTCGAGCAGTACTTC.

This clonotype appeared a few times. The chain links TRBV13 to TRBJ2-7; D is undetermined. Trimming cost V 2 bases and J 4 bases, with 6 bases left between them. The CDR3 covers 12 residues. Germline V gene lookup returns CDR1 PRHDT and CDR2 FYEKMQ (reference sequence). CDR3 sequence reads: CASSLSGYEQYF. CDR3 DNA sequence: TGTGCCAGCAGCTTATCCGGGTACGAGCAGTACTTC.

This clonotype was picked up a small number of times. The V gene is TRBV29-1, the J gene TRBJ2-7; 10 bases line up with TRBD1. J was trimmed by 5 bases and V by 1 base; bases with no gene match: 8. The length of the CDR3 is 15 residues. Germline V gene sequence: CDR1 SQVTM, CDR2 ANQGSEA. The CDR3 DNA reads TGCAGCGTTGAAGTGTGGACAGGGGGAGGAGACGAGCAGTACTTC. It specifies CSVEVWTGGGDEQYF.

The chain is built from TRBV19 and TRBJ2-7; TRBD1 matches at 7 bases. V lost 4 bases and J lost 6; bases outside the gene matches: 3. The CDR3 extends over 12 amino acids. CDR1 and CDR2 (germline): LNHDA, SQIVND (reference sequence). The DNA for the CDR3 is TGTGCCAGTAGTACACAGGGGACCGAGCAGTACTTC. It translates to CASSTQGTEQYF.